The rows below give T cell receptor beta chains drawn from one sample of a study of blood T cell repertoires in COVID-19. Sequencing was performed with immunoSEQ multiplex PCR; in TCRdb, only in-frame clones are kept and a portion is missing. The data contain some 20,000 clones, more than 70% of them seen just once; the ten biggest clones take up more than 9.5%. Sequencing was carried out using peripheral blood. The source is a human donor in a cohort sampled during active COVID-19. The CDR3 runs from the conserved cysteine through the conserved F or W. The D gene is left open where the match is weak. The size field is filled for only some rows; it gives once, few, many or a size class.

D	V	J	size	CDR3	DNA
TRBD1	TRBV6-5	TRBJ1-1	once	CASSYYQGQSNTEAFF	TGTGCCAGCAGTTACTACCAGGGACAGTCGAACACTGAAGCTTTCTTT
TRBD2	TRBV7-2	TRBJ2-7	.	CASSPIGRGARYEQYF	TGTGCCAGCAGCCCCATCGGGCGGGGGGCCCGGTACGAGCAGTACTTC
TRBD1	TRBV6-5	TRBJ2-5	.	CASRRDRGRETQYF	TGTGCCAGCAGGAGGGACAGGGGCAGGGAGACCCAGTACTTC
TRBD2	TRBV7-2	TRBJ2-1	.	CASLRASGGYNEQFF	TGTGCCAGCCTAAGGGCTAGCGGGGGTTACAATGAGCAGTTCTTC
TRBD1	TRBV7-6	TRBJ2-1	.	CASSPGTGLYNEQFF	TGTGCCAGCAGCCCCGGGACAGGGCTCTACAATGAGCAGTTCTTC
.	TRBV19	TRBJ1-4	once	CASSGQPNLVATNEKLFF	TGTGCCAGTAGCGGACAGCCCAATCTAGTTGCAACTAATGAAAAACTGTTTTTT
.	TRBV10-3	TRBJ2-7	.	CAISTNRENLSEQYF	TGTGCCATCAGTACTAACAGGGAAAATCTGAGCGAGCAGTACTTC
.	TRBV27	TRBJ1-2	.	CASRQSGRSNYGYTF	TGTGCCAGCAGGCAATCGGGGAGATCTAACTATGGCTACACCTTC
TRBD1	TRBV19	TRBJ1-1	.	CASSWGQGDTEAFF	TGTGCCAGTAGCTGGGGACAGGGAGACACTGAAGCTTTCTTT
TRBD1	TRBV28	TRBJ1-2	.	CASRDRGLYGYTF	TGTGCCAGCAGAGACAGGGGGTTATATGGCTACACCTTC
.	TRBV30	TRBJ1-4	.	CAWMEGPEKLFF	TGTGCCTGGATGGAGGGGCCCGAAAAACTGTTTTTT
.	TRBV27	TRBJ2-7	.	CASSLSVSPDYEQYF	TGTGCCAGCAGTTTATCTGTTAGTCCCGACTACGAGCAGTACTTC
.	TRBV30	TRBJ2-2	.	CAWSVTSVTGELFF	TGTGCCTGGAGTGTAACGAGCGTTACCGGGGAGCTGTTTTTT
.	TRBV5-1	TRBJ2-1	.	CASSFLQGSNNEQFF	TGCGCCAGCAGCTTCTTACAGGGAAGCAACAATGAGCAGTTCTTC
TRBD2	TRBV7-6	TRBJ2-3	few	CASSLTSGGAADTQYF	TGTGCCAGCAGCTTAACAAGCGGGGGGGCCGCAGATACGCAGTATTTT
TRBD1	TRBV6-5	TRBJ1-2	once	CASRKQGAGYGYTF	TGTGCCAGCAGAAAACAGGGGGCTGGCTATGGCTACACCTTC
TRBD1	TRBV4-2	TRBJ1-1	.	CASSQDLRDSNTEAFF	TGTGCCAGCAGCCAAGATTTACGGGACAGCAACACTGAAGCTTTCTTT
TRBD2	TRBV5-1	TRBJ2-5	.	CASSPGRLAGVGETQYF	TGCGCCAGCAGCCCCGGTAGGCTAGCGGGGGTCGGTGAGACCCAGTACTTC
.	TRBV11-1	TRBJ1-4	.	CASSYQDRLTNEKLFF	TGTGCCAGCAGCTACCAGGACAGACTCACTAATGAAAAACTGTTTTTT
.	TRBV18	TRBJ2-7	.	CASSPSGETYEQYF	TGTGCCAGCTCACCGAGCGGAGAGACCTACGAGCAGTACTTC
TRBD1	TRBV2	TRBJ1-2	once	CASTTRTGKINGYTF	TGTGCCAGCACCACCAGGACAGGGAAGATAAATGGCTACACCTTC
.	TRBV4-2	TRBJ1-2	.	CASSQDYIRPSDGYTF	TGTGCCAGCAGCCAAGATTATATCAGGCCGTCGGATGGCTACACCTTC
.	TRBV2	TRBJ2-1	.	CASSLLEDGEQFF	TGTGCCAGCAGTTTACTAGAGGACGGTGAGCAGTTCTTC
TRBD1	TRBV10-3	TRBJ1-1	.	CATETGGKAEAFF	TGTGCCACCGAAACAGGGGGCAAGGCTGAAGCTTTCTTT
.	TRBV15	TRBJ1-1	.	CATSRVARANTEAFF	TGTGCCACCAGCAGAGTCGCGCGGGCGAACACTGAAGCTTTCTTT
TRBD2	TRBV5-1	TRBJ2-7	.	CASSSGRLRGDSYEQYF	TGCGCCAGCAGCTCAGGCAGGCTGCGGGGGGACTCCTACGAGCAGTACTTC
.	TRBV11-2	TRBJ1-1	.	CASSLVVGGSGGEAFF	TGTGCCAGCAGCTTAGTGGTTGGAGGGAGTGGGGGAGAAGCTTTCTTT
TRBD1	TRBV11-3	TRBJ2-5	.	CASSQFTRDRGYQETQYF	TGTGCCAGCAGCCAGTTTACCCGGGACAGGGGATACCAAGAGACCCAGTACTTC
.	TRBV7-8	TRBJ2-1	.	CASSPRQIVDNEQFF	TGTGCCAGCAGCCCCCGACAGATAGTGGACAATGAGCAGTTCTTC
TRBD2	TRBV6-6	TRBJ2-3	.	CASSRDPRAGASTDTQYF	TGTGCCAGCAGTCGCGACCCGAGAGCGGGGGCTAGCACAGATACGCAGTATTTT
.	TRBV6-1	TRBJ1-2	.	CASSDPLQGHYGYTF	TGTGCCAGCAGTGACCCTCTACAGGGTCACTATGGCTACACCTTC
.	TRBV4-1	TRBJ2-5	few	CASSRSGVETQYF	TGCGCCAGCAGCCGGTCGGGGGTCGAGACCCAGTACTTC
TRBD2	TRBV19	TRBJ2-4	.	CASSLRLAGDTQCF	TGTGCCAGTAGTCTCCGACTAGCGGGGGACACTCAGTGCTTC
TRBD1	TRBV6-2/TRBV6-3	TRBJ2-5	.	CASSPTGTGIETQYF	TGTGCCAGCAGCCCCACCGGGACAGGGATAGAGACCCAGTACTTC
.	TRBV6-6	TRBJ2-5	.	CASSSPPGEAQYF	TGTGCCAGCAGTTCCCCTCCCGGGGAGGCCCAGTACTTC
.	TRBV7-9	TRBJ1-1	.	CASGSGRMNTEAFF	TGTGCCAGCGGATCAGGAAGGATGAACACTGAAGCTTTCTTT
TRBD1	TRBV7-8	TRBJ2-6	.	CASSFLGQGLGPRSGANVLTF	TGTGCCAGCAGCTTTCTGGGACAGGGGTTAGGGCCCCGCTCTGGGGCCAACGTCCTGACTTTC
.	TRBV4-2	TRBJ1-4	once	CASSRDGDTFEKLFF	TGTGCCAGCAGCCGAGACGGGGACACCTTTGAAAAACTGTTTTTT
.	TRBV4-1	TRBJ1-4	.	CASSPTGNEKLFF	TGCGCCAGCAGTCCGACGGGAAATGAAAAACTGTTTTTT
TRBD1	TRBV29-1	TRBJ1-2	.	CSVARDSRTNYGYTF	TGCAGCGTTGCCCGGGACAGCCGAACTAACTATGGCTACACCTTC
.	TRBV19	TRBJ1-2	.	CASRDQGNYGYTF	TGTGCCAGTAGGGACCAGGGCAACTATGGCTACACCTTC
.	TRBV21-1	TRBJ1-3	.	CASSMGGASGNTIYF	TGTGCCAGCAGCATGGGAGGGGCCTCTGGAAACACCATATATTTT
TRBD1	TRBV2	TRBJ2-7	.	CASKTTGVALNEQYF	TGTGCCAGCAAAACCACAGGGGTCGCTTTAAACGAGCAGTACTTC
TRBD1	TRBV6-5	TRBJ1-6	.	CASSPRTGRNSPLHF	TGTGCCAGCTCCCCGCGGACAGGTCGGAATTCACCCCTCCACTTT
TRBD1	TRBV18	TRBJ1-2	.	CASSPKTGSYGYTF	TGTGCCAGCTCACCAAAGACAGGGAGCTATGGCTACACCTTC
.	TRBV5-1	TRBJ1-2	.	CASSLTGLSYGYTF	TGCGCCAGCAGCTTGACGGGTCTCTCCTATGGCTACACCTTC
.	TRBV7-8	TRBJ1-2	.	CASSFGPTGGYTF	TGTGCCAGCAGCTTTGGCCCGACGGGGGGCTACACCTTC
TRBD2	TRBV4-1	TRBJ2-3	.	CASSRSSGGGGGTQYF	TGCGCCAGCAGCCGTTCGTCGGGCGGGGGGGGAGGTACGCAGTATTTT
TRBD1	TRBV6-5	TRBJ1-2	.	CASSQDRGRGYTF	TGTGCCAGCAGCCAAGACAGGGGGCGAGGCTACACCTTC
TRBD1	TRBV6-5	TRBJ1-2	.	CASTTTGSSHYGYTF	TGTGCCAGCACCACGACAGGGTCCAGTCACTATGGCTACACCTTC
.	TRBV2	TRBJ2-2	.	CANGDTDTGELFF	TGTGCCAACGGGGACACCGACACCGGGGAGCTGTTTTTT
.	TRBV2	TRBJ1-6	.	CASSGYRYNSPLHF	TGTGCCAGCAGTGGGTACAGGTATAATTCACCCCTCCACTTT
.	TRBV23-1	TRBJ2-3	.	CASSQEVGSVPTDTQYF	TGCGCCAGCAGTCAAGAGGTTGGGTCAGTCCCCACAGATACGCAGTATTTT
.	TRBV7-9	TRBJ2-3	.	CASSPGLDRTDTQYF	TGTGCCAGCAGCCCAGGGCTAGATCGCACAGATACGCAGTATTTT
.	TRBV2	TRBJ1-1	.	CASQAWESGWTEAFF	TGTGCCAGCCAGGCCTGGGAGTCCGGATGGACTGAAGCTTTCTTT
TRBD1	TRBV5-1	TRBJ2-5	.	CASNLGQGGFDRETQYF	TGCGCCAGCAACCTGGGACAGGGTGGCTTTGATCGTGAGACCCAGTACTTC
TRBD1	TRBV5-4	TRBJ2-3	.	CASSAGTGTDTQYF	TGTGCCAGCAGCGCCGGGACAGGGACAGATACGCAGTATTTT
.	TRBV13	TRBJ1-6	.	CASSTGVAPLHF	TGTGCCAGCAGCACCGGGGTTGCACCCCTCCACTTT